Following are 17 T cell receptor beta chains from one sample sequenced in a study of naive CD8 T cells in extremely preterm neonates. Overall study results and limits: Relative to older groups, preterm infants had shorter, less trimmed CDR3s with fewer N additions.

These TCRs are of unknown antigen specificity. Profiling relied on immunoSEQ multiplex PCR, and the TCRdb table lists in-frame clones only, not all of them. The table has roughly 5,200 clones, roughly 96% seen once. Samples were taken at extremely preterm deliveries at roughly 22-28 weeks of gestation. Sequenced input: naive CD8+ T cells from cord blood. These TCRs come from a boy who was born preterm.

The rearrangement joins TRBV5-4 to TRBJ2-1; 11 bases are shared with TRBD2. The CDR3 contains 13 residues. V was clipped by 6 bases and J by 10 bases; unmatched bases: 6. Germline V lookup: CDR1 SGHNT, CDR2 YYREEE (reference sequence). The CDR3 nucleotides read TGTGCCAGCACCGAACTAGCGGGAGTGGAGCAGTTCTTC. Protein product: CASTELAGVEQFF.

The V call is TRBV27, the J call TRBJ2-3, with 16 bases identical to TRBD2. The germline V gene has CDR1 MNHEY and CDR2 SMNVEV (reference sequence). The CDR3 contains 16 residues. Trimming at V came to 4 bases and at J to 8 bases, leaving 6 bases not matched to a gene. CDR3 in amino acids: CASSSPGLAGGGTQYF. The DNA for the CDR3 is TGTGCCAGCAGTTCCCCGGGACTAGCGGGAGGGGGTACGCAGTATTTT.

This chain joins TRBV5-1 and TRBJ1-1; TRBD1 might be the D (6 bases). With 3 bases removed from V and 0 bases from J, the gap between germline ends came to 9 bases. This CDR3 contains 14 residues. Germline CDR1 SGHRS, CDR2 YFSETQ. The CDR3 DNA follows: TGCGCCAGCAGCTCCGGGACAATGAACACTGAAGCTTTCTTT. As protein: CASSSGTMNTEAFF.

The CDR3 nucleotides are TGTGCCAGCAGCCAAGCGCAGACAGGGGGCTACGAGCAGTACTTC. Its protein product is CASSQAQTGGYEQYF. The chain carries TRBV4-2 and TRBJ2-7, with 9 bases fitting TRBD1. The CDR3 has 15 residues. J gave up 3 bases and V 1 base, and 4 bases lay outside the gene matches. The germline V gene encodes CDR1 LGHNA and CDR2 YNFKEQ.

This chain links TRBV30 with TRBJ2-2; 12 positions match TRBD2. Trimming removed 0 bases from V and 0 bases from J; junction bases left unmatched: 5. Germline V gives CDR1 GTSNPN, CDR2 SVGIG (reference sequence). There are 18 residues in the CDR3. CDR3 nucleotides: TGTGCCTGGAGTGTACGACTAGCGGGAGACCCGAACACCGGGGAGCTGTTTTTT. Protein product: CAWSVRLAGDPNTGELFF.

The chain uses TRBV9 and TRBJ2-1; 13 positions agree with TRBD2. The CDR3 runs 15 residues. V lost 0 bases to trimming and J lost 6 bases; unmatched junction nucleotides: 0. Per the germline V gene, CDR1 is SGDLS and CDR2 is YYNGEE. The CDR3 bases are TGTGCCAGCAGCGTAGGGACTAGCGGGAGCAATGAGCAGTTCTTC. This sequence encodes CASSVGTSGSNEQFF.

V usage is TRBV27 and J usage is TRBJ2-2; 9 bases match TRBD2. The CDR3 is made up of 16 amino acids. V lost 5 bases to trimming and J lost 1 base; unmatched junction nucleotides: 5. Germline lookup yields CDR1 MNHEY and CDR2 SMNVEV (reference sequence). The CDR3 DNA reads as TGTGCCAGCAGTCCGTTGACTAGCGGGAACACCGGGGAGCTGTTTTTT. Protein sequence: CASSPLTSGNTGELFF.

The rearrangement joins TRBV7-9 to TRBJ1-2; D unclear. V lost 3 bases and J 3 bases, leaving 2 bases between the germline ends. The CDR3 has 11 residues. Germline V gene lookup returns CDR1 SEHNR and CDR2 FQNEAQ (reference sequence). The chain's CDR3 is CASSLDYGYTF. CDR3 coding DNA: TGTGCCAGCAGCTTGGACTATGGCTACACCTTC.

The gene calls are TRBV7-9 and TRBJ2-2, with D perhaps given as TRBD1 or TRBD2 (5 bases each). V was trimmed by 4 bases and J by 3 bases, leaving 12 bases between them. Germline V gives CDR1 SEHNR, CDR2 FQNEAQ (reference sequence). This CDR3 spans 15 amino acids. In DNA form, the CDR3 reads TGTGCCAGCAGCTCGCCGGGACCTTACACCGGGGAGCTGTTTTTT. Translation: CASSSPGPYTGELFF.

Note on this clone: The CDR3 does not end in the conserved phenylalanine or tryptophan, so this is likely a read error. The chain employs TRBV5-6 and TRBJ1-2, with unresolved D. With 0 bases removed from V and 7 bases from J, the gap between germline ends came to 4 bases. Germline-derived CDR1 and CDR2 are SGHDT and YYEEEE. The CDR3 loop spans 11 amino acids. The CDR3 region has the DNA TGTGCCAGCAGCTTGGGGGGTGGCTACACCCTC. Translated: CASSLGGGYTL.

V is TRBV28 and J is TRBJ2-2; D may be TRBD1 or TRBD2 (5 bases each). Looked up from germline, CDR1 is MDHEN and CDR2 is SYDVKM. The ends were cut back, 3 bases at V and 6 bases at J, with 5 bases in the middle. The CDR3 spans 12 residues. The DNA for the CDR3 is TGTGCCAGCAGTTTGGGGGCCGGGGAGCTGTTTTTT. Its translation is CASSLGAGELFF.

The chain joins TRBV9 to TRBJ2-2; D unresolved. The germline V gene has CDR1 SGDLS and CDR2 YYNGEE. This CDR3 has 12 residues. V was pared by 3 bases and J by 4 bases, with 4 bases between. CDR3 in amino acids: CASSASTGELFF. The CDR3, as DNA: TGTGCCAGCAGCGCTAGCACCGGGGAGCTGTTTTTT.

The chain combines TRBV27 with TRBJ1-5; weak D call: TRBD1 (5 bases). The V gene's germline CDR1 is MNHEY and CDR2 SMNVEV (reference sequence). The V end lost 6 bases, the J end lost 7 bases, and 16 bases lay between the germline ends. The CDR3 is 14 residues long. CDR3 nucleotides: TGTGCCAGCAGCGCCGGGACTGAAGGGCAGCCCCAGCATTTT. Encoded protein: CASSAGTEGQPQHF.

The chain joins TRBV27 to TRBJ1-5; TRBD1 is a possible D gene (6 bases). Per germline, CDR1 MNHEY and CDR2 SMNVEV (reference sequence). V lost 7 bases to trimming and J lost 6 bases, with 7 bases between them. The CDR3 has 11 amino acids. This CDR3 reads CASTGAQPQHF. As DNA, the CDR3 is TGTGCCAGCACAGGGGCTCAGCCCCAGCATTTT.

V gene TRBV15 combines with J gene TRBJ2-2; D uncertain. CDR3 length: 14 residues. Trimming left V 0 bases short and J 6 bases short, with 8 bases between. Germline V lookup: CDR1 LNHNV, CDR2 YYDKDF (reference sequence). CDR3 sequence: CATSRDRAAGELFF. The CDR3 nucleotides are TGTGCCACCAGCAGAGATCGGGCGGCCGGGGAGCTGTTTTTT.

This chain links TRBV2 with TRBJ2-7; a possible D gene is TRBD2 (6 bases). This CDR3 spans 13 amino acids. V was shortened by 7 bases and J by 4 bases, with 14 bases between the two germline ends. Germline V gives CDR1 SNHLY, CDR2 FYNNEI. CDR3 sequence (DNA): TGTGCCAGCATTCCGGGACTCTCATACGAGCAGTACTTC. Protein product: CASIPGLSYEQYF.

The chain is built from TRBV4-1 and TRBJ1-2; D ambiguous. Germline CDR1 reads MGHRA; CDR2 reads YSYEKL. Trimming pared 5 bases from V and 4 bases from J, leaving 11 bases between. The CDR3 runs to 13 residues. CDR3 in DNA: TGCGCCAGCAGCAACCGAAAGACCTATGGCTACACCTTC. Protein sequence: CASSNRKTYGYTF.